The 32 T cell receptor beta chains below come from one sample, sequenced in a study of blood T cells in healthy people across ages. The authors ran a second PCR of roughly 6 to 12 cycles using a sample-barcoded 5' primer and a J-beta primer mix. TCRdb re-analysed the 5' RACE reads in MiXCR, keeping a single row per CDR3 protein. The table lists 750,000 to 850,000 distinct CDR3 sequences, around 25% of them singletons. The sample also formed part of further work on T cells of mothers and their children.

The sample consisted of blood. These receptors all come from a boy aged 5-17 years in good health.

The J gene is TRBJ2-5, the V gene TRBV9; 7 nucleotides agree with TRBD1. The CDR3 extends over 15 amino acids. Germline loops: CDR1 SGDLS, CDR2 YYNGEE. The V segment lost 4 bases and the J segment 2 bases; nucleotides outside the gene matches: 8. The CDR3 DNA follows: TGTGCCAGCAGCACCATGACAGGGTATCAAGAGACCCAGTACTTC. Amino acids: CASSTMTGYQETQYF.

This rearrangement joins TRBV19 to TRBJ2-6; D is uncertain. CDR1 is LNHDA and CDR2 is SQIVND in the germline V gene (reference sequence). The CDR3 length is 15 residues. V lost 5 bases to trimming and J lost 2 bases, with 10 bases between them. CDR3 protein: CASSPNPTGANVLTF. The DNA of the CDR3 is TGTGCCAGTAGTCCAAATCCCACTGGGGCCAACGTCCTGACTTTC.

Regarding this clonotype: A much larger clonotype is one base distant, so this may be a read error. The chain recombines TRBV4-2 with TRBJ2-7; D not resolved. The CDR3 loop spans 11 amino acids. Germline CDR1 is LGHNA and CDR2 is YNFKEQ. This chain's CDR3 is CASSQDYERYF. DNA for the CDR3: TGTGCCAGCAGCCAAGACTACGAGCGGTACTTC.

This clonotype was observed a handful of times. This chain joins TRBV7-3 and TRBJ1-2, with D unresolved. Trimming removed 8 bases at V and 0 bases at J, with 10 bases between. The length of the CDR3 is 13 residues. CDR1 SGHTA and CDR2 FQGTGA come from the germline V gene. The CDR3 protein is CASGGPSNYGYTF. The DNA for the CDR3 is TGTGCCAGCGGCGGGCCCTCTAACTATGGCTACACCTTC.

This chain links TRBV21-1 with TRBJ2-7; TRBD2, the table's D call, was not compared with the DNA. TRBV21-1 is listed as a pseudogene. The CDR3 covers 17 residues. The CDR3 nucleotides are TGTGCCAGCAGCAAAGAGGTGGGCCGAGTGGGATCCTACGAGCAGTACTTC. It codes for CASSKEVGRVGSYEQYF.

The V and J genes are TRBV15 and TRBJ2-5, with 13 positions matching TRBD2. V lost 3 bases and J lost 5; bases outside the gene matches: 0. The CDR3 runs 14 residues. Per germline, CDR1 LNHNV and CDR2 YYDKDF (reference sequence). For the CDR3, the DNA is TGTGCCACCAGCAGGACTAGCGGGGGGGAGACCCAGTACTTC. Translating it yields CATSRTSGGETQYF.

This chain uses TRBV7-9 with TRBJ1-1, with 9 bases that match TRBD1. The germline V gene encodes CDR1 SEHNR and CDR2 FQNEAQ (reference sequence). This CDR3 contains 15 residues. Trimming cost V 4 bases and J 1 base; bases outside gene matches: 4. The CDR3 loop reads CASSYRTGENTEAFF. The CDR3 bases are TGTGCCAGCAGCTATAGGACAGGGGAGAACACTGAAGCTTTCTTT.

This chain uses TRBV20-1 with TRBJ2-5, with D possibly matching TRBD1 (5 bases). Germline-derived CDR1 and CDR2 are DFQATT and SNEGSKA (reference sequence). This CDR3 is 12 amino acids long. Between the trimmed V and J ends, which lost 4 bases and 4 bases, there was a span of 10 bases. The CDR3 DNA reads as TGCAGTGCTACAGGCCAGGGAGAGACCCAGTACTTC. Protein product: CSATGQGETQYF.

This clonotype was observed a few times. The chain uses TRBV20-1 and TRBJ2-7; D assignment may be TRBD1 or TRBD2 (5 bases each). The germline V gene encodes CDR1 DFQATT and CDR2 SNEGSKA (reference sequence). This CDR3 spans 17 amino acids. Trimming stripped 0 bases from V and 5 bases from J, with 23 bases between. The CDR3 DNA sequence: TGCAGTGCTAGAGATCTCTTACAGGTTAAGGTGGGGGACGAGCAGTACTTC. Translation: CSARDLLQVKVGDEQYF.

J is TRBJ1-4 and V is TRBV4-2, with D tentatively TRBD1 (5 bases). V lost 0 bases and J lost 3, with 14 bases in between. CDR1 and CDR2 (germline): LGHNA, YNFKEQ. CDR3 length: 17 residues. This CDR3 is CASSQDWDGGANEKLFF. As DNA, the CDR3 is TGTGCCAGCAGCCAAGATTGGGACGGGGGTGCTAATGAAAAACTGTTTTTT.

The gene calls are TRBV6-5 and TRBJ2-7; D is undetermined. Trimming took off 4 bases at V and 3 bases at J, with 7 bases between the two ends. Germline CDR1 reads MNHEY; CDR2 reads SVGAGI. CDR3 length: 12 residues. The CDR3 reads CASSSNIYEQYF. CDR3 in DNA: TGTGCCAGCAGTTCGAATATCTACGAGCAGTACTTC.

The J gene is TRBJ1-5, the V gene TRBV7-8; 11 bases are a match to TRBD1. Trimming took 2 bases from V and 11 from J; bases not matched to a gene: 8. CDR1 and CDR2 (germline): SGHVS, FQNEAQ. This CDR3 spans 15 amino acids. In DNA form, the CDR3 reads TGTGCCAGCAGCTTACGGGACAGGGGGAGTCTGGCCCAGCATTTT. It specifies CASSLRDRGSLAQHF.

The chain carries TRBV7-2 and TRBJ2-5; no clear D. With 3 bases removed from V and 2 bases from J, the gap between germline ends came to 7 bases. This CDR3 is built from 13 residues. The germline CDR1 and CDR2 sequences are SGHTA and FQGNSA. The CDR3 coding sequence is TGTGCCAGCAGCTTTATGCAGCAAGAGACCCAGTACTTC. It codes for CASSFMQQETQYF. Combining the CDR3 with reference TRBV7-2 and TRBJ2-5 gives the whole variable domain GAGVSQSPSNKVTEKGKDVELRCDPISGHTALYWYRQSLGQGLEFLIYFQGNSAPDKSGLPSDRFSAERTGGSVSTLTIQRTQQEDSAVYLCASSFMQQETQYFGPGTRLLVL.

This clonotype was seen only once. The CDR3 loop reads CASTPFETGPHEQFF. The DNA of the CDR3 is TGTGCCAGCACCCCTTTTGAGACGGGACCCCATGAGCAGTTCTTC. This chain links TRBV12-3 or TRBV12-4 with TRBJ2-1, with D perhaps being TRBD1 or TRBD2 (5 bases each). Trimming shortened V by 7 bases and J by 8 bases, and 21 bases separated the two germline ends. The CDR3 is 15 residues long.

The chain combines TRBV5-1 with TRBJ2-5; TRBD1 aligns across 7 bases. Per germline, CDR1 SGHRS and CDR2 YFSETQ. J lost 5 bases, V lost 0 bases, and 10 bases had no gene match. This CDR3 comprises 16 residues. CDR3 in DNA: TGCGCCAGCAGCTTGGAGGGGACAGAAGATTGGGAGACCCAGTACTTC. It specifies CASSLEGTEDWETQYF.

The chain links TRBV14 to TRBJ2-7, with 8 bases fitting TRBD2. CDR1 SGHDN and CDR2 FVKESK come from the germline V gene. The CDR3 has 19 amino acids. With V trimmed by 0 bases and J by 4 bases, 17 bases remained unmatched. CDR3 coding DNA: TGTGCCAGCAGCCAAGAGTCCCCTAGCGGGCCCCTGGGAGTTTACGAGCAGTACTTC. Translating it yields CASSQESPSGPLGVYEQYF.

This clonotype was recorded a few times. The chain couples TRBV18 to TRBJ2-7; D may match TRBD1 or TRBD2 (5 bases each). Germline loops: CDR1 KGHSH, CDR2 LQKENI. The CDR3 runs 13 residues. Trimming left V 4 bases short and J 6 bases short, with 13 bases between. Written as DNA, the CDR3 is TGTGCCAGCTCACTGCAGGGAGAGGGCGAGCAGTACTTC. Amino acids: CASSLQGEGEQYF.

The V and J genes are TRBV13 and TRBJ2-7; 9 nucleotides match TRBD1. The V gene's germline CDR1 is PRHDT and CDR2 FYEKMQ (reference sequence). This CDR3 has 15 residues. The J segment lost 0 bases and the V segment lost 5 bases, leaving 5 bases of the junction unmatched. CDR3 protein: CASSRWDRDSYEQYF. CDR3 nucleotides: TGTGCCAGCAGCCGGTGGGACAGGGACTCCTACGAGCAGTACTTC.

CDR3 residues: CASSLDTYGYEQYF. The CDR3 nucleotides read TGTGCCAGCAGCTTAGACACCTACGGCTACGAGCAGTACTTC. V usage is TRBV7-6 and J usage is TRBJ2-7; D ambiguous. This CDR3 comprises 14 residues. Trimming removed 1 base at V and 3 bases at J, with 10 bases between. The V gene's germline CDR1 is SGHVS and CDR2 FNYEAQ.

The genes are TRBV28 and TRBJ1-6; 8 nucleotides agree with TRBD1. The CDR3 is made up of 14 amino acids. Looked up from germline, CDR1 is MDHEN and CDR2 is SYDVKM. Germline trimming cut 4 bases from V and 10 bases from J; bases unmatched to any gene: 6. The CDR3 is CASSSRTGLSPLHF. Written as DNA, the CDR3 is TGTGCCAGCAGTTCCCGGACAGGGCTCTCACCCCTCCACTTT.

This chain joins TRBV4-3 and TRBJ2-3, with 12 bases matching TRBD1. The CDR3 extends over 14 amino acids. Germline CDR1 LGHNA, CDR2 YSLEER. Germline trimming cut 5 bases from V and 5 bases from J; bases unmatched to any gene: 2. Here the CDR3 reads CASSGDRGQDTQYF. CDR3 nucleotide sequence: TGCGCCAGCAGCGGGGACAGGGGGCAAGATACGCAGTATTTT.

This clonotype was observed a few times. The chain combines TRBV12-3 or TRBV12-4 with TRBJ2-2; TRBD1 agrees at 10 bases. The CDR3 contains 14 residues. With V trimmed by 6 bases and J by 6 bases, 4 bases remained unmatched. CDR3 sequence reads: CASRGTGVPGELFF. CDR3 coding DNA: TGTGCCAGCAGAGGGACAGGGGTACCCGGGGAGCTGTTTTTT.

This rearrangement joins TRBV12-3 or TRBV12-4 to TRBJ2-1, with D unresolved. This CDR3 spans 12 amino acids. V lost 6 bases and J lost 8, with 11 bases in between. CDR3 in amino acids: CASSRSWYEQFF. CDR3 nucleotide sequence: TGTGCCAGCAGCCGTAGTTGGTATGAGCAGTTCTTC.

This clonotype was detected only a few times. This rearrangement joins TRBV28 to TRBJ1-4, with no clear D. The CDR3 extends over 14 amino acids. CDR1 and CDR2 from the germline V gene are MDHEN and SYDVKM. V was trimmed by 2 bases and J by 8 bases, leaving 12 bases between them. The CDR3 region is CASSLREPGEKLFF. Written as DNA, the CDR3 is TGTGCCAGCAGTTTAAGAGAACCCGGGGAAAAACTGTTTTTT.

As to this clonotype: One end of the junction varies from germline; a read error may be responsible. V gene TRBV2 combines with J gene TRBJ2-1; D gene uncertain. This CDR3 is 15 amino acids long. Germline CDR1 SNHLY, CDR2 FYNNEI. The DNA of the CDR3 is TGTGCCAGCAAACGTCTGCAAACATCCTACGATGAGCAGTTCTTC. Encoded protein: CASKRLQTSYDEQFF.

This clonotype was seen only a few times. V and J are TRBV20-1 and TRBJ2-2; D is unresolved. Trimming pared 0 bases from V and 2 bases from J, leaving 10 bases between. Germline CDR1 reads DFQATT; CDR2 reads SNEGSKA (reference sequence). This CDR3 region has 15 residues. The CDR3 region has the DNA TGCAGTGCTAGAGATCCCAGGAGAAACACCGGGGAGCTGTTTTTT. Its translation is CSARDPRRNTGELFF.

The chain recombines TRBV6-2 or TRBV6-3 with TRBJ2-5; 12 positions agree with TRBD2. The end of the DNA fits TRBJ2-1 better, so the J call may be wrong. Germline CDR1 MNHEY, CDR2 SVGEGT. The CDR3 is 14 amino acids. CDR3 protein: CASRSSGGASEQFF. The CDR3, as DNA: TGTGCCAGCAGGTCTAGCGGGGGGGCGAGTGAGCAGTTCTTC.

V usage is TRBV27 and J usage is TRBJ2-1, with D perhaps TRBD2 (6 bases). The ends were cut back, 7 bases at V and 3 bases at J, with 19 bases in the middle. This CDR3 has 16 amino acids. Germline CDR1 MNHEY, CDR2 SMNVEV (reference sequence). The CDR3 reads CASTGSASGYYNEQFF. CDR3 DNA sequence: TGTGCCAGCACCGGTTCGGCCAGCGGGTACTACAATGAGCAGTTCTTC.

The gene calls are TRBV4-3 and TRBJ2-5; D is unclear. Near its end, the DNA agrees better with TRBJ2-1, so the J call may be wrong. The CDR3 has 14 residues. Germline CDR1 and CDR2: LGHNA and YSLEER. CDR3 DNA sequence: TGCGCCAGCAGCCACCTTAAACATGGCGATGAGCAGTTCTTC. Encoded protein: CASSHLKHGDEQFF.

The chain joins TRBV7-2 to TRBJ1-2, with a possible D match to TRBD1 (5 bases). The CDR3 runs 13 residues. Germline V gene data show CDR1 as SGHTA and CDR2 as FQGNSA. Between the trimmed V and J ends, which lost 3 bases and 4 bases, there was a span of 9 bases. The CDR3 sequence: CASSFLGTYGYTF. CDR3 nucleotide sequence: TGTGCCAGCAGCTTCCTCGGGACCTATGGCTACACCTTC.

This chain connects TRBV20-1 to TRBJ2-2, with D possibly TRBD2 on 5 matching bases. CDR1 and CDR2 from the germline V gene are DFQATT and SNEGSKA (reference sequence). This CDR3 contains 10 residues. The V end was cut by 6 bases, the J end by 6 bases, with 5 bases between. This CDR3 is CSAGAGELFF. For the CDR3, the DNA is TGCAGTGCCGGGGCCGGGGAGCTGTTTTTT.

This clonotype appeared a few times. The chain couples TRBV7-3 to TRBJ2-3; D gene uncertain. CDR1 SGHTA and CDR2 FQGTGA come from the germline V gene. This CDR3 has 13 residues. Trimming stripped 0 bases from V and 11 bases from J, with 12 bases between. DNA of the CDR3: TGTGCCAGCAGCTTAACGTCTCAGGTTAGGCAGTATTTT. This encodes CASSLTSQVRQYF.